This T cell receptor beta chain was identified during a study of blood T cell repertoires in COVID-19. Study summary: Samples of COVID-19 (acute and convalescent) were obtained from the United States, Italy and Spain. PBMCs, B-cell-depleted T cells, or T cells provided the cDNA or gDNA that made up the material.

In the original workflow: Nucleated cell number was recorded as an estimate derived from reference gene primer amplification. The assay was immunoSEQ multiplex PCR, and TCRdb's table has in-frame clones only and misses some. That table is the source of V, J and clone size, and D and trimming were worked out from the DNA. The table records about 270,000 clones, about 88% of them present only once. CDR1 is MNHEY and CDR2 is SVGAGI in the germline V gene. The CDR3 covers 15 residues. The V and J ends lost 4 bases and 8 bases, in that order; junction bases with no gene match: 10. V is TRBV6-5 and J is TRBJ1-4; 7 bases map to TRBD1. This clonotype was sampled from a man aged 60-69 years who had recovered from COVID-19. The sample was peripheral blood. CDR3 residues: CASSLRQGRREKLFF. Here the CDR3 DNA reads TGTGCCAGCAGTTTAAGACAGGGCAGGAGGGAAAAACTGTTTTTT.